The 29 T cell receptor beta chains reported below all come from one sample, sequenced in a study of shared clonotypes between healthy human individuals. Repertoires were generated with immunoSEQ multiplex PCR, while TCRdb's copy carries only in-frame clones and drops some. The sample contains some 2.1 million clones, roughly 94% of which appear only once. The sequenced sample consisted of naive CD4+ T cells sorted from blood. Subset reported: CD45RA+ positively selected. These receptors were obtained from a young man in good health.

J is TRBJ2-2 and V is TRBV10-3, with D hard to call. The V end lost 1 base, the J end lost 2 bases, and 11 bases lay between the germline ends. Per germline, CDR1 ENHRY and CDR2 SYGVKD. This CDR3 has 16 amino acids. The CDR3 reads CAISELIIVNTGELFF. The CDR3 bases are TGTGCCATCAGTGAGTTGATAATAGTTAACACCGGGGAGCTGTTTTTT.

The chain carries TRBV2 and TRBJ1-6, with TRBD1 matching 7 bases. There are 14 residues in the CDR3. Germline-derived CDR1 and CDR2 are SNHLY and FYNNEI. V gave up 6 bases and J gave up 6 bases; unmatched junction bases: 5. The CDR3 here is CASRTGQFNSPLHF. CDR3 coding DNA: TGTGCCAGCAGGACGGGACAGTTTAATTCACCCCTCCACTTT.

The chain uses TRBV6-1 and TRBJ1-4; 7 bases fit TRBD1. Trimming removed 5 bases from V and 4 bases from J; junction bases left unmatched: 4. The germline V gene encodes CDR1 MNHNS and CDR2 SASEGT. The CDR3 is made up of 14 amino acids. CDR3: CASSRQGVNEKLFF. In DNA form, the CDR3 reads TGTGCCAGCAGTCGACAGGGAGTTAATGAAAAACTGTTTTTT.

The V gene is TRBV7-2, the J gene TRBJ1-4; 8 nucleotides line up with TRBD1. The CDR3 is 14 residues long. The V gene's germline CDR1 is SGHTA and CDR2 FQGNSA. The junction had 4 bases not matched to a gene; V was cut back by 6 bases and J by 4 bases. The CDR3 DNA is TGTGCCAGCAGAGGGGGACAGGTTAATGAAAAACTGTTTTTT. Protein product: CASRGGQVNEKLFF. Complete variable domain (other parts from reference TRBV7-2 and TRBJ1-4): GAGVSQSPSNKVTEKGKDVELRCDPISGHTALYWYRQSLGQGLEFLIYFQGNSAPDKSGLPSDRFSAERTGGSVSTLTIQRTQQEDSAVYLCASRGGQVNEKLFFGSGTQLSVL.

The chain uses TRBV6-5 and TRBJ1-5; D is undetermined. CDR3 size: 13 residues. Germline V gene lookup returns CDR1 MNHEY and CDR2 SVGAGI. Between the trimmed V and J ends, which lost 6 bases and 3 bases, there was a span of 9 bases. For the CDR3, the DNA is TGTGCCAGCAGAGGATGGCCCAATCAGCCCCAGCATTTT. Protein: CASRGWPNQPQHF.

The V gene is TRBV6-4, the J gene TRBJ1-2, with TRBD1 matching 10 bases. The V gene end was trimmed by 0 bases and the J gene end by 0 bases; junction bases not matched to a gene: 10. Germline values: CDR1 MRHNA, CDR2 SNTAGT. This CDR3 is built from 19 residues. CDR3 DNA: TGTGCCAGCAGTGACTCGAGAGGGGACAGGGGCCCCGCTAACTATGGCTACACCTTC. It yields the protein CASSDSRGDRGPANYGYTF.

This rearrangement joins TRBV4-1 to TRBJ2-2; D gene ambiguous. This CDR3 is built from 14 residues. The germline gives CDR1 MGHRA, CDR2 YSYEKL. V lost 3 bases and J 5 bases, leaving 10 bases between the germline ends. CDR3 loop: CASSQLASTGELFF. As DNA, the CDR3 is TGCGCCAGCAGCCAGTTAGCAAGTACCGGGGAGCTGTTTTTT.

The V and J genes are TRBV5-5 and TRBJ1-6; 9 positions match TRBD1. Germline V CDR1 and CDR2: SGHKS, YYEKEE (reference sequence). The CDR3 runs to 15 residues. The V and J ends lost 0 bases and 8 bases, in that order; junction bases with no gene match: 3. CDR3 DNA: TGTGCCAGCAGCTTGGCCCGGACAGGGGATTCACCCCTCCACTTT. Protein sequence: CASSLARTGDSPLHF.

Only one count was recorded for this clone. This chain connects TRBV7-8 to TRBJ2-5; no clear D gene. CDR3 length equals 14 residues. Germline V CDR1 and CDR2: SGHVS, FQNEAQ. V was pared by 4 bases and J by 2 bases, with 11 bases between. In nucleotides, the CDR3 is TGTGCCAGCAGCTCTACCCCGACACAAGAGACCCAGTACTTC. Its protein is CASSSTPTQETQYF. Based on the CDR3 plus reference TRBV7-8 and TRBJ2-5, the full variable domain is GAGVSQSPRYKVAKRGQDVALRCDPISGHVSLFWYQQALGQGPEFLTYFQNEAQLDKSGLPSDRFFAERPEGSVSTLKIQRTQQEDSAVYLCASSSTPTQETQYFGPGTRLLVL.

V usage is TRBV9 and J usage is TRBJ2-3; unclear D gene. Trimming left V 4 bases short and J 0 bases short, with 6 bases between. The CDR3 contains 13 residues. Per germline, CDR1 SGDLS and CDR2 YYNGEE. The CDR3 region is CASSLASTDTQYF. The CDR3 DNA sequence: TGTGCCAGCAGCTTAGCTAGCACAGATACGCAGTATTTT.

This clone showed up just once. CDR3 coding DNA: TGCAGTGTTGTCTCGGGAAACACCATATATTTT. Encoded protein: CSVVSGNTIYF. The gene calls are TRBV20-1 and TRBJ1-3; D call uncertain. Germline V lookup: CDR1 DFQATT, CDR2 SNEGSKA (reference sequence). This CDR3 is 11 amino acids long. V lost 7 bases to trimming and J lost 4 bases, with 8 bases between them.

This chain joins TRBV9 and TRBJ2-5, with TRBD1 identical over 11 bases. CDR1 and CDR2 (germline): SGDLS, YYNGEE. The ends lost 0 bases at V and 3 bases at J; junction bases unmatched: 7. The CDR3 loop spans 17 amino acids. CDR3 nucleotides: TGTGCCAGCAGCGTAGCCGGACAGGGGGCAGAAAAAGAGACCCAGTACTTC. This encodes CASSVAGQGAEKETQYF.

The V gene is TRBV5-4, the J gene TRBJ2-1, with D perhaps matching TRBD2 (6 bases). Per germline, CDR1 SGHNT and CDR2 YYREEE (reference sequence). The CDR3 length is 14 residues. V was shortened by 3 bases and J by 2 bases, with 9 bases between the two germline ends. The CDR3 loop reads CASSSRLAYNEQFF. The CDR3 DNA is TGTGCCAGCAGCTCACGACTAGCCTACAATGAGCAGTTCTTC.

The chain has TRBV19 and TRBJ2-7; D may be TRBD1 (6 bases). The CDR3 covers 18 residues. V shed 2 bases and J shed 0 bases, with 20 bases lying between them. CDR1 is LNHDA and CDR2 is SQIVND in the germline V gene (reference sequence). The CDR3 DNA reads TGTGCCAGTAGTATAAGCGCATTACAGGGTCACAGCTCCTACGAGCAGTACTTC. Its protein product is CASSISALQGHSSYEQYF.

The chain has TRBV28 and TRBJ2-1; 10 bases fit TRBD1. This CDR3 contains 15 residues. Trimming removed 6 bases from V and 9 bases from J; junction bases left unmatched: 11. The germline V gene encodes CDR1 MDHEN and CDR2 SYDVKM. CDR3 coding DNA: TGTGCCAGCAGCAGGGCCGACAGGGGGCGAGGTGAGCAGTTCTTC. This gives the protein CASSRADRGRGEQFF.

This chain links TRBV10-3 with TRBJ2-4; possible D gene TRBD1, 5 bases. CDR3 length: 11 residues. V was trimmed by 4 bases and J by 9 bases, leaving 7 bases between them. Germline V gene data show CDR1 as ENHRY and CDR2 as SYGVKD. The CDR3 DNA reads TGTGCCATCAGTGGGGGCAGCATTCAGTACTTC. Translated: CAISGGSIQYF.

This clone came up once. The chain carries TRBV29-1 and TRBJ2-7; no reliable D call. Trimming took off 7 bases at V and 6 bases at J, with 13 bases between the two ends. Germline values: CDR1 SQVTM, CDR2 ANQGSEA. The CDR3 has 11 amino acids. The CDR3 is CSARLSSEQYF. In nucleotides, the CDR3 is TGCAGCGCCCGCTTAAGCTCCGAGCAGTACTTC.

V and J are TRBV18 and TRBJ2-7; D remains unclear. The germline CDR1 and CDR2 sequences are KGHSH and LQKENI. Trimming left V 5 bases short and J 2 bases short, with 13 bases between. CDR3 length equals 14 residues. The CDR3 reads CASSLGRSTYEQYF. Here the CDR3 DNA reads TGTGCCAGCTCATTAGGACGGTCTACCTACGAGCAGTACTTC.

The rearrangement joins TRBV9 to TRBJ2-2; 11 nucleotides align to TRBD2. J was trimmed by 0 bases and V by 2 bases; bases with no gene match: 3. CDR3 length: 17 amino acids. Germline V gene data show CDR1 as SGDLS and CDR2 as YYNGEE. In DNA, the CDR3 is TGTGCCAGCAGCGTTACTAGCGGGAGAGCGAACACCGGGGAGCTGTTTTTT. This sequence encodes CASSVTSGRANTGELFF. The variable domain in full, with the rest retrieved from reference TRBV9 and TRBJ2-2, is DSGVTQTPKHLITATGQRVTLRCSPRSGDLSVYWYQQSLDQGLQFLIQYYNGEERAKGNILERFSAQQFPDLHSELNLSSLELGDSALYFCASSVTSGRANTGELFFGEGSRLTVL.

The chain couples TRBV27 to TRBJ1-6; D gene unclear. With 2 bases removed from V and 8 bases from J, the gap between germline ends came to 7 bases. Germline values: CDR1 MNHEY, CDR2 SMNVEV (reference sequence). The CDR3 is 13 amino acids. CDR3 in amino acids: CASSLGAYSPLHF. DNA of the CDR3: TGTGCCAGCAGTTTAGGTGCTTATTCACCCCTCCACTTT.

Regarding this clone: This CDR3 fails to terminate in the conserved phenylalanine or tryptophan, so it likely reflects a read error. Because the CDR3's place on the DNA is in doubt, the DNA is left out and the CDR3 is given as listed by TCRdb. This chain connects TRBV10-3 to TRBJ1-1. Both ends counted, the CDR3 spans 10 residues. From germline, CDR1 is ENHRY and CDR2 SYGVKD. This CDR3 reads CAISPSRDPL.

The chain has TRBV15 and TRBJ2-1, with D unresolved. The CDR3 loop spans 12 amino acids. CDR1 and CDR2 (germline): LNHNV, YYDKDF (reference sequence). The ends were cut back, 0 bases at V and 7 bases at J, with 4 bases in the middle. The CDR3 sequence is CATSRDRNEQFF. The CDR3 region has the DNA TGTGCCACCAGCAGAGATAGAAATGAGCAGTTCTTC.

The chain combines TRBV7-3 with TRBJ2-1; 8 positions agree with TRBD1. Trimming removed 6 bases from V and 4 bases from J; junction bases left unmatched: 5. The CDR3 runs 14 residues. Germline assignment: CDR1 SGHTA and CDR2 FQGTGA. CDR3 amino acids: CASSRQGSYNEQFF. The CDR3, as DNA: TGTGCCAGCAGTCGACAGGGGTCATACAATGAGCAGTTCTTC.

CDR3 nucleotide sequence: TGTGCCAGCAGCTTGCCAGCGGGGACCCAGTACTTC. Translating it yields CASSLPAGTQYF. The V gene is TRBV5-6, the J gene TRBJ2-5, with D maybe TRBD2 (6 bases). Trimming took off 1 base at V and 7 bases at J, with 8 bases between the two ends. The CDR3 extends over 12 amino acids. Germline loops: CDR1 SGHDT, CDR2 YYEEEE. Full variable domain (missing parts from reference TRBV5-6 and TRBJ2-5): DAGVTQSPTHLIKTRGQQVTLRCSPKSGHDTVSWYQQALGQGPQFIFQYYEEEERQRGNFPDRFSGHQFPNYSSELNVNALLLGDSALYLCASSLPAGTQYFGPGTRLLVL.

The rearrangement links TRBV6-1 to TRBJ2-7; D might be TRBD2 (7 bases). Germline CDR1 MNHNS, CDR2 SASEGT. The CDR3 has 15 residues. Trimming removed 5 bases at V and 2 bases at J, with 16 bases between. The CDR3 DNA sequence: TGTGCCAGCAGTCCCCGGGGGGCTGGGGCCTACGAGCAGTACTTC. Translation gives CASSPRGAGAYEQYF.

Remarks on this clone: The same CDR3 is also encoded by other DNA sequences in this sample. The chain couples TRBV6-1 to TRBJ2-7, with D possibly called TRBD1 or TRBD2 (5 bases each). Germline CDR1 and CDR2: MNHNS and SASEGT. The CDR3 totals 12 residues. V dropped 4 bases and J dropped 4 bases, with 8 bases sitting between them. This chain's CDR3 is CASSGGPYEQYF. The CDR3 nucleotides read TGTGCCAGCAGTGGGGGACCTTACGAGCAGTACTTC.

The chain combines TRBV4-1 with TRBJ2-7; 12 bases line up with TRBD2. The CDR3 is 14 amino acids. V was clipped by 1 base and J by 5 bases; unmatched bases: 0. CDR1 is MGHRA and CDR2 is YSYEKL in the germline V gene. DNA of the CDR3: TGCGCCAGCAGCCAAGGACTAGCGGGAGACGAGCAGTACTTC. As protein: CASSQGLAGDEQYF.

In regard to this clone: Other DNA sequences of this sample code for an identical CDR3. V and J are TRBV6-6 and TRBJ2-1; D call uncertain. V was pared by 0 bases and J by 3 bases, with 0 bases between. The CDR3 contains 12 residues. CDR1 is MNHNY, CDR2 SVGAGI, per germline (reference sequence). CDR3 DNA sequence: TGTGCCAGCAGTTACTCCTACAATGAGCAGTTCTTC. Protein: CASSYSYNEQFF.

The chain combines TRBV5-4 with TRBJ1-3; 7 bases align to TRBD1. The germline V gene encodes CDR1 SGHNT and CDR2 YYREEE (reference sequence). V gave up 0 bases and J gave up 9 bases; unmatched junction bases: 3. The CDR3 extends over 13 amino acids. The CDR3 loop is CASSLADRATIYF. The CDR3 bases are TGTGCCAGCAGCTTGGCCGACAGGGCCACCATATATTTT.